The 20 T cell receptor beta chains in this list originate from one sample, sequenced in a study of beta chain features in type 1 diabetes. Study-level points and caveats: A moderate, significant TCRB CDR3 shortening appeared in type 1 diabetes across four CD4+ subsets.

The antigens for these receptors are not known. The entirety of the isolated RNA underwent reverse transcription, so expressed TCRB transcripts were sequenced. TCRdb keeps only in-frame clones here, not all; method: immunoSEQ multiplex PCR. The repertoire has about 640,000 clones, 9.5% to 15% of them found once; the top ten carry more than 0.1%. Material for sequencing was naive CD4+ T cells from blood. These receptors all stem from a man between 25 and 39 years old with type 1 diabetes.

This clone was observed a few times. The chain carries TRBV2 and TRBJ2-7; 8 bases match TRBD1. Germline assignment: CDR1 SNHLY and CDR2 FYNNEI. The CDR3 is 14 residues long. V gave up 8 bases and J gave up 5 bases; unmatched junction bases: 11. The CDR3 region is CASGGQGLGDEQYF. CDR3 DNA: TGTGCCAGCGGAGGACAGGGCCTTGGGGACGAGCAGTACTTC.

This clone was counted a few times. The CDR3, as DNA: TGCGCCAGCAGCCCCGGGACGGGACAATATGGAAACACCATATATTTT. This translates into CASSPGTGQYGNTIYF. The chain is built from TRBV4-3 and TRBJ1-3, with a possible D match to TRBD1 (6 bases). The V end was cut by 4 bases, the J end by 3 bases, with 16 bases between. Germline V lookup: CDR1 LGHNA, CDR2 YSLEER. The CDR3 loop spans 16 amino acids.

The chain has TRBV7-8 and TRBJ2-2, with 14 bases aligning to TRBD2. Germline V gene data show CDR1 as SGHVS and CDR2 as FQNEAQ. The CDR3 runs to 18 residues. V shed 5 bases and J 4 bases; nucleotides not matched to a gene: 9. CDR3 protein: CASSPRLAGGPSTGELFF. CDR3 nucleotide sequence: TGTGCCAGCAGCCCCAGACTAGCGGGGGGGCCCAGCACCGGGGAGCTGTTTTTT. The variable domain in full, with the rest retrieved from reference TRBV7-8 and TRBJ2-2, is GAGVSQSPRYKVAKRGQDVALRCDPISGHVSLFWYQQALGQGPEFLTYFQNEAQLDKSGLPSDRFFAERPEGSVSTLKIQRTQQEDSAVYLCASSPRLAGGPSTGELFFGEGSRLTVL.

This rearrangement joins TRBV25-1 to TRBJ2-3; 9 bases map to TRBD1. Trimming removed 6 bases from V and 3 bases from J; junction bases left unmatched: 1. Germline CDR1 is MGHDK and CDR2 is SYGVNS. The CDR3 runs 13 residues. Written as DNA, the CDR3 is TGTGCCAGCAGGGACAGGGGAACAGATACGCAGTATTTT. Translating it yields CASRDRGTDTQYF.

This clone has more than one count but fewer than ten. This chain joins TRBV6-5 and TRBJ2-1; TRBD1 matches 7 bases. J lost 4 bases, V lost 5 bases, and 5 bases had no gene match. CDR1 is MNHEY and CDR2 is SVGAGI in the germline V gene. The CDR3 is 14 residues long. Written as DNA, the CDR3 is TGTGCCAGCAGTCAATGGGGACAGTACAATGAGCAGTTCTTC. This gives the protein CASSQWGQYNEQFF.

The chain has TRBV7-9 and TRBJ1-5; perhaps TRBD1 as D (5 bases). This CDR3 comprises 15 residues. V lost 1 base to trimming and J lost 3 bases, with 10 bases between them. Germline V gene sequence: CDR1 SEHNR, CDR2 FQNEAQ (reference sequence). This CDR3 is CASSLGGDLNQPQHF. Written as DNA, the CDR3 is TGTGCCAGCAGCTTAGGTGGGGACCTCAATCAGCCCCAGCATTTT.

The chain couples TRBV9 to TRBJ2-3, with a weak D call TRBD1 (6 bases). V lost 2 bases to trimming and J lost 0 bases, with 16 bases between them. The CDR3 has 17 amino acids. Germline-derived CDR1 and CDR2 are SGDLS and YYNGEE. The CDR3 loop is CASSVTGHLYSTDTQYF. CDR3 in DNA: TGTGCCAGCAGCGTTACGGGACACCTTTATAGCACAGATACGCAGTATTTT.

This clone was seen a handful of times. The chain recombines TRBV7-6 with TRBJ1-2, with 8 bases lining up with TRBD1. With V trimmed by 3 bases and J by 3 bases, 6 bases remained unmatched. The CDR3 is 15 amino acids. CDR1 SGHVS and CDR2 FNYEAQ come from the germline V gene. The CDR3 DNA is TGTGCCAGCAGCTTCTCCGACAGGGGCGACTATGGCTACACCTTC. This translates into CASSFSDRGDYGYTF.

The chain links TRBV4-1 to TRBJ2-3, with TRBD2 identical over 8 bases. This CDR3 has 17 amino acids. The V and J ends lost 2 bases and 2 bases, in that order; junction bases with no gene match: 9. The germline V gene encodes CDR1 MGHRA and CDR2 YSYEKL. The CDR3 protein is CASSQSIAGGATDTQYF. The CDR3 nucleotides are TGCGCCAGCAGCCAAAGCATTGCGGGGGGTGCCACAGATACGCAGTATTTT.

The V call is TRBV27, the J call TRBJ2-1; D unclear. In germline, CDR1 is MNHEY, CDR2 SMNVEV (reference sequence). Trimming shortened V by 7 bases and J by 7 bases, and 8 bases separated the two germline ends. This CDR3 comprises 11 residues. The CDR3 here is CASNSRNEQFF. The CDR3 nucleotides read TGTGCCAGCAACAGCCGGAATGAGCAGTTCTTC.

This clone was seen a handful of times. The rearrangement links TRBV6-6 to TRBJ2-6; D gene uncertain. Deletions cut 6 bases from V and 0 bases from J, with 6 bases between. CDR3 length equals 14 residues. The germline V gene has CDR1 MNHNY and CDR2 SVGAGI (reference sequence). The CDR3 region is CASSQDSGANVLTF. The CDR3 bases are TGTGCCAGCAGCCAAGACTCTGGGGCCAACGTCCTGACTTTC.

Note on this clone: The sample carries other DNA sequences with the same CDR3. The chain links TRBV6-6 to TRBJ2-5; D ambiguous. Germline lookup yields CDR1 MNHNY and CDR2 SVGAGI (reference sequence). V dropped 1 base and J dropped 3 bases, with 3 bases sitting between them. The CDR3 runs to 12 residues. CDR3 residues: CASSYYEETQYF. CDR3 sequence (DNA): TGTGCCAGCAGTTACTATGAAGAGACCCAGTACTTC.

The chain carries TRBV6-1 and TRBJ1-5, with 7 bases fitting TRBD1. V shed 7 bases, J shed 5 bases, and the junction held 8 bases outside the gene matches. This CDR3 has 14 residues. Germline values: CDR1 MNHNS, CDR2 SASEGT. CDR3 sequence: CASNWGQGDQPQHF. The CDR3 coding sequence is TGTGCCAGCAATTGGGGGCAGGGGGATCAGCCCCAGCATTTT.

V usage is TRBV2 and J usage is TRBJ1-5; no firm D call. Germline V gene lookup returns CDR1 SNHLY and CDR2 FYNNEI. The CDR3 runs to 14 residues. V lost 5 bases and J lost 0, with 8 bases in between. The CDR3 DNA reads TGTGCCAGCAGTCCGACACTTAGCAATCAGCCCCAGCATTTT. Amino acids: CASSPTLSNQPQHF. Drawing the rest from reference TRBV2 and TRBJ1-5, the complete variable domain is EPEVTQTPSHQVTQMGQEVILRCVPISNHLYFYWYRQILGQKVEFLVSFYNNEISEKSEIFDDQFSVERPDGSNFTLKIRSTKLEDSAMYFCASSPTLSNQPQHFGDGTRLSIL.

This clone occurred a few times. Other DNA sequences in this specimen translate into the identical CDR3. This chain joins TRBV30 and TRBJ1-5, with unresolved D. There are 14 residues in the CDR3. V lost 0 bases and J 3 bases, leaving 9 bases between the germline ends. The V gene's germline CDR1 is GTSNPN and CDR2 SVGIG (reference sequence). As DNA, the CDR3 is TGTGCCTGGAGTGTAACAACCGACAATCAGCCCCAGCATTTT. This gives the protein CAWSVTTDNQPQHF.

This clone was seen a few times. The V and J genes are TRBV5-1 and TRBJ2-4, with 7 bases fitting TRBD1. CDR1 SGHRS and CDR2 YFSETQ come from the germline V gene. The CDR3 is 14 residues long. The V segment lost 4 bases and the J segment 8 bases; nucleotides outside the gene matches: 9. Written as DNA, the CDR3 is TGCGCCAGCAGCCGCTTAGGGGGCGGTGACATTCAGTACTTC. Encoded protein: CASSRLGGGDIQYF. The full variable domain, rest sourced from reference TRBV5-1 and TRBJ2-4, is KAGVTQTPRYLIKTRGQQVTLSCSPISGHRSVSWYQQTPGQGLQFLFEYFSETQRNKGNFPGRFSGRQFSNSRSEMNVSTLELGDSALYLCASSRLGGGDIQYFGAGTRLSVL.

This clone was detected a few times. This chain connects TRBV5-4 to TRBJ2-5; tentative D call: TRBD2 (6 bases). V was cut by 4 bases and J by 3 bases, with 22 bases left in between. Germline V lookup: CDR1 SGHNT, CDR2 YYREEE (reference sequence). The CDR3 extends over 17 amino acids. The CDR3 region has the DNA TGTGCCAGCAGCCGAGGGGCCTATAGCGGACCTAAAGAGACCCAGTACTTC. It codes for CASSRGAYSGPKETQYF.

This clone was seen a few times. The genes are TRBV30 and TRBJ1-5; 10 bases match TRBD1. Unmatched junction bases numbered 5, after V lost 0 bases and J lost 6 bases. Germline-derived CDR1 and CDR2 are GTSNPN and SVGIG (reference sequence). The CDR3 consists of 15 residues. The CDR3 loop reads CAWSVWDRGGQPQHF. The CDR3 nucleotides read TGTGCCTGGAGTGTGTGGGACAGGGGAGGTCAGCCCCAGCATTTT.

This clone occurred a few times. The V call is TRBV25-1, the J call TRBJ1-6; no clear D. CDR1 and CDR2 (germline): MGHDK, SYGVNS. Deletions cut 2 bases from V and 6 bases from J, with 11 bases between. CDR3 length equals 15 residues. The CDR3 DNA reads TGTGCCAGCAGTGAAATCGGGGAAGGTAATTCACCCCTCCACTTT. Translating it yields CASSEIGEGNSPLHF.

The CDR3 sequence: CSVEDHSNYGYTF. In nucleotides, the CDR3 is TGCAGCGTTGAAGACCACAGTAACTATGGCTACACCTTC. The J gene is TRBJ1-2, the V gene TRBV29-1; D not resolved. CDR1 is SQVTM, CDR2 ANQGSEA, per germline. The CDR3 sequence is 13 residues long. Trimming removed 0 bases at V and 1 base at J, with 6 bases between.